The rows below give T cell receptor beta chains drawn from one sample of a study of graft-versus-host responses after intestinal transplantation. Profiled with immunoSEQ multiplex PCR; TCRdb holds only in-frame clones, not every one. Of about 110,000 clones in the sample, about 92% were seen once. Antigen specificity for these receptors is unknown. Source: unstimulated CD8+ T cells sorted from spleen or lymph node cells, taken before transplant. These TCRs come from a human donor who was the organ donor for an intestinal transplant. Both conserved end residues are part of each CDR3. The order of the fields is J gene, V gene, D gene, clone size, CDR3 protein, CDR3 DNA. A D gene is named only where the DNA matches it firmly. The size of a clone is reported for some rows only, either as once, few or many, or as a class for expanded clones.

TRBJ1-1	TRBV7-3	-	-	CASSANKNTEAFF	TGTGCCAGCAGCGCGAACAAGAACACTGAAGCTTTCTTT
TRBJ1-2	TRBV4-1	-	-	CASSQDKPGFYGYTF	TGCGCCAGCAGCCAAGATAAGCCAGGGTTCTATGGCTACACCTTC
TRBJ2-7	TRBV10-3	TRBD2	-	CAISRLAGLGEQYF	TGTGCCATCTCCCGACTAGCGGGATTGGGGGAGCAGTACTTC
TRBJ2-7	TRBV4-3	-	-	CASSQDHLAITYEQYF	TGCGCCAGCAGCCAAGACCATCTAGCGATTACCTACGAGCAGTACTTC
TRBJ1-1	TRBV2	-	-	CASRGRENTEAFF	TGTGCCAGCCGGGGACGGGAGAACACTGAAGCTTTCTTT
TRBJ1-1	TRBV2	-	once	CASSVVSAGNTEAFF	TGTGCCAGCAGTGTGGTCTCAGCGGGAAACACTGAAGCTTTCTTT
TRBJ2-2	TRBV6-6	TRBD1	-	CASSPGQYTGELFF	TGTGCCAGCAGCCCGGGACAGTACACCGGGGAGCTGTTTTTT
TRBJ1-1	TRBV7-2	TRBD1	-	CASSEIVNRDRGNTEAFF	TGTGCCAGCAGCGAGATTGTAAACCGGGACAGGGGCAACACTGAAGCTTTCTTT
TRBJ2-7	TRBV4-2	-	once	CASSQDIRFRTYYEQYF	TGTGCCAGCAGCCAAGATATCAGGTTTCGGACCTACTACGAGCAGTACTTC
TRBJ2-1	TRBV14	TRBD1	-	CASSHRGDRYNEQFF	TGTGCCAGCAGCCACAGGGGGGACAGGTACAATGAGCAGTTCTTC
TRBJ2-7	TRBV28	-	-	CASSPLEQGTYEQYF	TGTGCCAGCAGTCCCCTGGAACAGGGAACCTACGAGCAGTACTTC
TRBJ1-3	TRBV4-2	TRBD1	-	CASSQDDRGGRNTIYF	TGTGCCAGCAGCCAAGATGACAGGGGCGGGAGAAACACCATATATTTT
TRBJ2-1	TRBV18	-	-	CASSRHGTPMSYNEQFF	TGTGCCAGCTCACGACACGGGACACCCATGAGCTACAATGAGCAGTTCTTC
TRBJ2-4	TRBV9	-	-	CASSGPASWAKNIQYF	TGTGCCAGCAGCGGACCAGCGAGTTGGGCCAAAAACATTCAGTACTTC
TRBJ2-7	TRBV6-5	TRBD1	-	CASSVQGVYEQYF	TGTGCCAGCAGTGTACAGGGGGTTTACGAGCAGTACTTC
TRBJ2-1	TRBV6-5	TRBD2	-	CASSISGRLGNEQFF	TGTGCCAGCAGCATCAGCGGGAGACTTGGTAATGAGCAGTTCTTC
TRBJ1-4	TRBV27	TRBD1	-	CASTHTWTGDEKLFF	TGTGCCAGCACCCATACATGGACAGGGGATGAAAAACTGTTTTTT
TRBJ2-5	TRBV9	TRBD2	-	CASSVVSGGLETQYF	TGTGCCAGCAGCGTAGTGTCGGGAGGGCTAGAGACCCAGTACTTC
TRBJ1-3	TRBV19	-	few	CASSSWESGNTIYF	TGTGCCAGTAGTAGCTGGGAGTCTGGAAACACCATATATTTT
TRBJ2-3	TRBV7-3	-	-	CASSLTGGTDTQYF	TGTGCCAGCAGCTTAACAGGGGGCACAGATACGCAGTATTTT
TRBJ1-2	TRBV4-1	-	-	CASSQGPAGHYGYTF	TGCGCCAGCAGCCAAGGTCCGGCAGGCCATTATGGCTACACCTTC
TRBJ2-3	TRBV10-2	-	once	CASSEGGTDTQYF	TGCGCCAGCAGTGAGGGTGGAACAGATACGCAGTATTTT
TRBJ2-3	TRBV5-5	TRBD2	-	CASSWLFSGGTDTQYF	TGTGCCAGCAGCTGGTTGTTCAGCGGGGGCACAGATACGCAGTATTTT
TRBJ1-1	TRBV30	-	-	CACRPLTVEAFF	TGTGCCTGCAGACCTTTGACGGTGGAAGCTTTCTTT
TRBJ1-1	TRBV28	-	-	CASSLRGNTEAFF	TGTGCCAGCAGTTTAAGGGGGAACACTGAAGCTTTCTTT
TRBJ2-1	TRBV27	-	-	CASSQPGPYNEQFF	TGTGCCAGCAGCCAGCCCGGACCCTACAATGAGCAGTTCTTC
TRBJ1-1	TRBV28	-	-	CASSFMNTEAFF	TGTGCCAGCAGTTTCATGAACACTGAAGCTTTCTTT
TRBJ1-5	TRBV19	-	-	CASSIFIRGQPQHF	TGTGCCAGTAGTATATTCATCAGGGGCCAGCCCCAGCATTTT
TRBJ2-5	TRBV7-6	-	-	CASSLGGEETQYF	TGTGCCAGCAGCTTAGGGGGGGAAGAGACCCAGTACTTC
TRBJ1-4	TRBV4-1	-	-	CASSPGWATNEKLFF	TGCGCCAGCAGCCCCGGCTGGGCAACTAATGAAAAACTGTTTTTT
TRBJ2-3	TRBV14	TRBD2	-	CASSQVPPWEGTTDTQYF	TGTGCCAGCAGCCAAGTCCCCCCTTGGGAGGGGACCACAGATACGCAGTATTTT
TRBJ2-7	TRBV11-2	TRBD2	-	CASSPETSGASSEQYF	TGTGCCAGCAGCCCTGAAACTAGCGGGGCCTCCAGCGAGCAGTACTTC
TRBJ2-7	TRBV27	TRBD1	-	CASSTAGTGEQYF	TGTGCCAGCAGTACCGCCGGGACAGGGGAGCAGTACTTC
TRBJ2-3	TRBV4-1	-	-	CASSQEPGSPDTQYF	TGCGCCAGCAGCCAAGAGCCCGGCTCCCCGGATACGCAGTATTTT
TRBJ1-1	TRBV11-1	-	-	CASSLPGTPVGAFF	TGTGCCAGCAGCCTCCCCGGGACACCAGTTGGAGCTTTCTTT
TRBJ2-2	TRBV27	TRBD2	-	CASSSALAGNTGELFF	TGTGCCAGCAGTTCGGCACTAGCGGGGAACACCGGGGAGCTGTTTTTT
TRBJ2-1	TRBV5-4	-	once	CASSPGVVRNDDEQFF	TGTGCCAGCAGCCCGGGGGTGGTCAGAAATGACGATGAGCAGTTCTTC
TRBJ2-1	TRBV7-8	TRBD2	-	CASSSTSGRKGEQFF	TGTGCCAGCAGCTCGACTAGCGGGAGGAAGGGTGAGCAGTTCTTC
TRBJ2-5	TRBV10-2	TRBD2	-	CASSEGGGWGETQYF	TGCGCCAGCAGTGAGGGGGGGGGATGGGGAGAGACCCAGTACTTC
TRBJ2-7	TRBV6-1	TRBD2	-	CASTLGEGYEQYF	TGTGCCAGCACCCTGGGGGAGGGCTACGAGCAGTACTTC
TRBJ2-1	TRBV19	TRBD2	few	CASSILAGVGEQFF	TGTGCCAGTAGTATTCTAGCGGGAGTCGGTGAGCAGTTCTTC
TRBJ2-7	TRBV19	-	-	CASSMPNSYEQYF	TGTGCCAGTAGTATGCCTAACAGCTACGAGCAGTACTTC
TRBJ2-1	TRBV9	TRBD2	-	CASRMISGDEQFF	TGTGCCAGCAGGATGATTAGCGGGGATGAGCAGTTCTTC
TRBJ2-7	TRBV27	-	once	CASSHSGPYLHFEQYF	TGTGCCAGCAGTCATAGCGGACCCTACCTCCATTTTGAGCAGTACTTC
TRBJ2-3	TRBV4-1	TRBD1	-	CASSQGQGAQYF	TGCGCCAGCAGCCAAGGACAGGGGGCGCAGTATTTT
TRBJ2-1	TRBV9	-	-	CASSVEGVSYNEQFF	TGTGCCAGCAGCGTAGAAGGGGTATCCTACAATGAGCAGTTCTTC
TRBJ2-7	TRBV6-1	-	-	CASSEIFIRWGEQYF	TGTGCCAGCAGTGAAATATTTATAAGGTGGGGCGAGCAGTACTTC
TRBJ1-3	TRBV19	-	-	CASSIPGTRGNTIYF	TGTGCCAGTAGTATTCCAGGGACGAGGGGAAACACCATATATTTT
TRBJ2-1	TRBV27	TRBD2	-	CASSWTSSYNEQFF	TGTGCCAGCAGTTGGACTAGCTCCTACAATGAGCAGTTCTTC
TRBJ2-2	TRBV12-5	TRBD2	-	CASGSNRLAGVTGELFF	TGTGCTAGTGGCTCCAACCGACTAGCGGGCGTCACCGGGGAGCTGTTTTTT
TRBJ1-5	TRBV4-2	-	-	CASSQAPGQPQHF	TGTGCCAGCAGCCAAGCTCCAGGTCAGCCCCAGCATTTT